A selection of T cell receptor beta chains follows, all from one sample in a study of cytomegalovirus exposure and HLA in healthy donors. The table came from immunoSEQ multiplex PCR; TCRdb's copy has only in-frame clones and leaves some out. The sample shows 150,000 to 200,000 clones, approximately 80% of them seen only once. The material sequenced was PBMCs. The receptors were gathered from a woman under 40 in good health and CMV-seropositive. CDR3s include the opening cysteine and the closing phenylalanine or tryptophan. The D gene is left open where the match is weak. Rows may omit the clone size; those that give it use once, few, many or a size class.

CDR3nt: TGTGCCAGCAGTTACGGGAGGGAAATCGACGAGCAGTACTTC; CDR3aa: CASSYGREIDEQYF; v_gene: TRBV6-5; d_gene: TRBD2; j_gene: TRBJ2-7; abundance: .
CDR3nt: TGTGCCAGCAGCTTAGGGCCTAGCGGGAGTGAAGAGACCCAGTACTTC; CDR3aa: CASSLGPSGSEETQYF; v_gene: TRBV7-9; d_gene: TRBD2; j_gene: TRBJ2-5; abundance: .
CDR3nt: TGTGCCAGCAGCCGAGAACAGGAATTACAAGAAGCCTACGAGCAGTACTTC; CDR3aa: CASSREQELQEAYEQYF; v_gene: TRBV14; d_gene: .; j_gene: TRBJ2-7; abundance: .
CDR3nt: TGCAGCGTTGGAGGAGGGGACGGGGCCAACGTCCTGACTTTC; CDR3aa: CSVGGGDGANVLTF; v_gene: TRBV29-1; d_gene: .; j_gene: TRBJ2-6; abundance: .
CDR3nt: TGTGCCAGCAGCCCTGAGGATCAGCCCCAGCATTTT; CDR3aa: CASSPEDQPQHF; v_gene: TRBV28; d_gene: .; j_gene: TRBJ1-5; abundance: .
CDR3nt: TGCAGCGTTGCTTCTAGCGGAAACATTCAGTACTTC; CDR3aa: CSVASSGNIQYF; v_gene: TRBV29-1; d_gene: TRBD2; j_gene: TRBJ2-4; abundance: .
CDR3nt: TGTGCCAGCAGCTCATTCAACCCAAAACTGGTTTCCGGGGAGCTGTTTTTT; CDR3aa: CASSSFNPKLVSGELFF; v_gene: TRBV7-4; d_gene: .; j_gene: TRBJ2-2; abundance: .
CDR3nt: TGTGCCAGCAGTTTAGTACAGGGGTCGGGTGGCTACACCTTC; CDR3aa: CASSLVQGSGGYTF; v_gene: TRBV6-5; d_gene: TRBD1; j_gene: TRBJ1-2; abundance: .
CDR3nt: TGTGCCAGCAGCTCCCTGGGGCAGCTCGCCGGGGAGCTGTTTTTT; CDR3aa: CASSSLGQLAGELFF; v_gene: TRBV7-9; d_gene: .; j_gene: TRBJ2-2; abundance: .
CDR3nt: TGTGCCAACAGTGAAGACAGTATCAGCTCCTACGAGCAGTACTTC; CDR3aa: CANSEDSISSYEQYF; v_gene: TRBV6-1; d_gene: .; j_gene: TRBJ2-7; abundance: .
CDR3nt: TGTGCCAGCAGCTTTGGACTTCCGAACACCGGGGAGCTGTTTTTT; CDR3aa: CASSFGLPNTGELFF; v_gene: TRBV5-6; d_gene: .; j_gene: TRBJ2-2; abundance: .
CDR3nt: TGTGCCAGCAGGCCGAGACAGAGCTCCTACAATGAGCAGTTCTTC; CDR3aa: CASRPRQSSYNEQFF; v_gene: TRBV5-4; d_gene: .; j_gene: TRBJ2-1; abundance: few
CDR3nt: TGTGCCAGCAGCTTAGGAAGCGGGACCACGGTTTCCCAGGATACGCAGTATTTT; CDR3aa: CASSLGSGTTVSQDTQYF; v_gene: TRBV7-2; d_gene: TRBD2; j_gene: TRBJ2-3; abundance: .
CDR3nt: TGTGCTGTTACCCCAGGGGGCCTGAACAATGAGCAGTTCTTC; CDR3aa: CAVTPGGLNNEQFF; v_gene: TRBV7-8; d_gene: TRBD1; j_gene: TRBJ2-1; abundance: .
CDR3nt: TGTGCCAGCAGCTTGGGTAGCGGGGGAACATTCTACGAGCAGTACTTC; CDR3aa: CASSLGSGGTFYEQYF; v_gene: TRBV5-5; d_gene: TRBD2; j_gene: TRBJ2-7; abundance: .
CDR3nt: TGTGCCAGCAGCTTCGGGACAGGGGACTACGAGCAGTACTTC; CDR3aa: CASSFGTGDYEQYF; v_gene: TRBV5-6; d_gene: TRBD1; j_gene: TRBJ2-7; abundance: few
CDR3nt: TGTGCCAGCAGCTTAACCGGGACAGGGGTAGAAAAACTGTTTTTT; CDR3aa: CASSLTGTGVEKLFF; v_gene: TRBV7-9; d_gene: TRBD1; j_gene: TRBJ1-4; abundance: .
CDR3nt: TGCGCCAGCAGCCGACAGGTACACTCGCAAGAGACCCAGTACTTC; CDR3aa: CASSRQVHSQETQYF; v_gene: TRBV10-2; d_gene: .; j_gene: TRBJ2-5; abundance: .
CDR3nt: TGTGCCACCAGCAACCCTAGCGCTAGCACAGATACGCAGTATTTT; CDR3aa: CATSNPSASTDTQYF; v_gene: TRBV15; d_gene: .; j_gene: TRBJ2-3; abundance: .
CDR3nt: TGTGCCAGCAGTACCCAGACAGGCGACGATGAAGCTTTCTTT; CDR3aa: CASSTQTGDDEAFF; v_gene: TRBV6-1; d_gene: .; j_gene: TRBJ1-1; abundance: few
CDR3nt: TGTGCCAGCAGCCCGGACAGATTTAATGAAAAACTGTTTTTT; CDR3aa: CASSPDRFNEKLFF; v_gene: TRBV7-9; d_gene: .; j_gene: TRBJ1-4; abundance: .
CDR3nt: TGTGCCAGCAGTCCCCCCGCCGAGGAGACCCAGTACTTC; CDR3aa: CASSPPAEETQYF; v_gene: TRBV27; d_gene: .; j_gene: TRBJ2-5; abundance: .
CDR3nt: TGTGCCAGCAGCTTCTCTAGCGGGGGGGCAACCGGGGAGCTGTTTTTT; CDR3aa: CASSFSSGGATGELFF; v_gene: TRBV7-9; d_gene: TRBD2; j_gene: TRBJ2-2; abundance: .
CDR3nt: TGTGCCACTCATCGGGGGAGTATGCAGGGCCACTATGGCTACACCTTC; CDR3aa: CATHRGSMQGHYGYTF; v_gene: TRBV10-3; d_gene: .; j_gene: TRBJ1-2; abundance: once
CDR3nt: TGTGCCAGCAGTGTCACCACCGGGACTAGCGGGGGTGGCACAGATACGCAGTATTTT; CDR3aa: CASSVTTGTSGGGTDTQYF; v_gene: TRBV6-4; d_gene: TRBD2; j_gene: TRBJ2-3; abundance: .
CDR3nt: TGCGCCAGCAGCTTGGGGGTTAGCGGCCCCTACGAGCAGTACTTC; CDR3aa: CASSLGVSGPYEQYF; v_gene: TRBV5-1; d_gene: .; j_gene: TRBJ2-7; abundance: .
CDR3nt: TGCGCCAGCAGCCAAGTCCTGAGCGGGAGTGTAGATGAGCAGTTCTTC; CDR3aa: CASSQVLSGSVDEQFF; v_gene: TRBV4-1; d_gene: TRBD2; j_gene: TRBJ2-1; abundance: .
CDR3nt: TGTGCCAGCAGTCAACAGGGAGGGAGGGCGACCCAGTACTTC; CDR3aa: CASSQQGGRATQYF; v_gene: TRBV27; d_gene: .; j_gene: TRBJ2-5; abundance: .
CDR3nt: TGTGCCAGCAGCCAAACGGCGGGAATTATTTACGAGCAGTACTTC; CDR3aa: CASSQTAGIIYEQYF; v_gene: TRBV14; d_gene: .; j_gene: TRBJ2-7; abundance: few